Listed below are T cell receptor beta chains from one sample, sequenced in a study of T cells in Graves' hyperthyroidism and ophthalmopathy. From the multiplex PCR reads, TCRdb called clonotypes with MiXCR, one entry per CDR3 protein. In the table there are 700,000 to 950,000 distinct CDR3 sequences, over 35% of which are singletons. Material: blood. The receptors originated from a woman in her thirties or forties with Graves' hyperthyroidism. The CDR3 runs from the conserved cysteine through the conserved F or W. The D gene is left open where the match is weak. Only some rows state a clone size, as once, few, many or a class for expanded clones.

d_gene	j_gene	abundance	v_gene	CDR3nt	CDR3aa
.	TRBJ1-4	.	TRBV7-8	TGTGCCAGCCAGCTTACACCCACTTGGGAAAAACTGTTTTTT	CASQLTPTWEKLFF
TRBD1	TRBJ1-5	many	TRBV9	TGTGCCAGCAGCGGCGGACAGGGAACAGCCGGGCCCCAGCATTTT	CASSGGQGTAGPQHF
.	TRBJ2-7	many	TRBV6-6	TGTGCCAGCGGGACGACAGCTTCCTACGAGCAGTACTTC	CASGTTASYEQYF
.	TRBJ2-5	.	TRBV5-1	TGCGCCAGCAGGCCAACTGCACAAGAGACCCAGTACTTC	CASRPTAQETQYF
TRBD2	TRBJ2-3	few	TRBV19	TGTGCCAGTAATACGGGGGGATCGGGAGATACGCAGTATTTT	CASNTGGSGDTQYF
.	TRBJ2-2	many	TRBV7-2	TGTGCCAGCAGCTTAGCGGTGGGAGTAGGAAGAGCCGGGGAGCTGTTTTTT	CASSLAVGVGRAGELFF
TRBD1	TRBJ1-2	.	TRBV6-1	TGTGCCAGCAGTTTAGGAGGGGACAGCCTTAGCGGCTACACCTTC	CASSLGGDSLSGYTF
TRBD1	TRBJ1-1	.	TRBV4-3	TGCGCCAGCAGCCAAGATTTTGGGATACAGGGGGTCGACACTGAAGCTTTCTTT	CASSQDFGIQGVDTEAFF
.	TRBJ2-5	few	TRBV19	TGTGCCAGTAGTACCGTGGGTGAACGGACTCAAGAGACCCAGTACTTC	CASSTVGERTQETQYF
.	TRBJ2-7	.	TRBV19	TGTGCCACCAAAAACACCGGGACATTCCACGAGCAGTACTTC	CATKNTGTFHEQYF
TRBD1	TRBJ1-5	.	TRBV29-1	TGCAGACGCGGACAGGGGAGCAATCAGCCCCAGCATTTT	CRRGQGSNQPQHF
.	TRBJ1-5	many	TRBV20-1	TGCAGTGCTAGTGTTAGCAATCAGCCCCAGCATTTT	CSASVSNQPQHF
.	TRBJ2-5	many	TRBV5-1	TGCGCCAGCAGCTTGTCGGGCAGAACAGAAGAAGAGACCCAGTACTTC	CASSLSGRTEEETQYF
.	TRBJ2-5	.	TRBV24-1	TGTGCCACCAGTGAGACAGGAGTTACGGAGACCCAGTACTTC	CATSETGVTETQYF
.	TRBJ1-5	many	TRBV20-1	TGCAGTGCTAGGGGGGGAGATAGCAATCAGCCCCAGCATTTT	CSARGGDSNQPQHF
.	TRBJ1-1	.	TRBV7-8	TGTGCCAGCAGTTACGGACCGGGACAAGCTGAAGCTTTCTTT	CASSYGPGQAEAFF
.	TRBJ1-6	.	TRBV3-1	TGTGCCAGCAGCCCCAGGGCGGGAGATAATTCACCCCTCCACTTT	CASSPRAGDNSPLHF
.	TRBJ2-5	many	TRBV7-9	TGTGCCAGCAGCTTTATTGCGGGGCTAGATGGAGAGACCCAGTACTTC	CASSFIAGLDGETQYF
TRBD1	TRBJ2-1	.	TRBV5-1	TGTGCCAGCAGCGTGCGGACAGGGTCGGATGAGCAGTTCTTC	CASSVRTGSDEQFF
TRBD2	TRBJ2-7	many	TRBV7-2	TGTGCCAGCAGCGAGGTAGCGGGAGTGTACGACGAGCAGTACTTC	CASSEVAGVYDEQYF
.	TRBJ1-1	.	TRBV2	TGTGCCAGCAGTGAAGCCATGCTGGCGACTGAAGCTTCCTTT	CASSEAMLATEASF
.	TRBJ2-7	many	TRBV7-2	TGTGCCAGCAGACTAGGACAGTTCCCCTACGAGCAGTACTTC	CASRLGQFPYEQYF
.	TRBJ1-2	once	TRBV9	TGTGCCAGCAGCCGGGCCACAGCCAATAACTATGGCTACACCTTC	CASSRATANNYGYTF
TRBD1	TRBJ1-2	.	TRBV25-1	TGTGCCAGCAGCGTTGAAGGTCAGGGGGCACACGGCTACACCTTC	CASSVEGQGAHGYTF
TRBD1	TRBJ1-6	.	TRBV7-9	TGTGCCAGCAGCTTGGCAGGGGGCGATTATTCACCCCTCCACTTT	CASSLAGGDYSPLHF
TRBD1	TRBJ2-3	few	TRBV10-2	TGCGCCAGCCCGCCCGGGACAGGGGGCACAGATACGCAGTATTTT	CASPPGTGGTDTQYF
.	TRBJ1-1	few	TRBV5-1	TGCGCCAGCAGCTTGAACGGGGCGTACACTGAAGCTTTCTTT	CASSLNGAYTEAFF
.	TRBJ2-2	few	TRBV7-2	TGTGCCAGCCGAATACAAAACGTCATAACCGGGGAGCTGTTTTTT	CASRIQNVITGELFF
.	TRBJ1-1	many	TRBV6-5	TGTGCCAGCAGTTACTCGAGGGGGAGTGAAGCTTTCTTT	CASSYSRGSEAFF
TRBD1	TRBJ1-1	.	TRBV10-3	TGTGCCATCAGTGTCTCCGGGACAGGGAACACTGAAGCTTTCTTT	CAISVSGTGNTEAFF
.	TRBJ1-3	many	TRBV2	TGTGCCAGCAGTAGCATGGACTCTGGAAACACCATATATTTT	CASSSMDSGNTIYF
TRBD2	TRBJ2-7	.	TRBV20-1	TGCAGTGCTAGTGGGGGACTAGCGGGGGGAAACTACGAGCAGTACTTC	CSASGGLAGGNYEQYF
TRBD1	TRBJ1-4	.	TRBV7-9	TGTGCCAGCAGCCCGACGGGACAGAATAATGAAAAACTGTTTTTT	CASSPTGQNNEKLFF
TRBD2	TRBJ2-3	once	TRBV7-3	TGTGCCAGCAGCTTATCCTCTAGCGGGGGGGTAGATACGCAGTATTTT	CASSLSSSGGVDTQYF
.	TRBJ1-5	.	TRBV9	TGTGCCAGCAGCTTAGGACCCTCAGGGGACCCCGTCGATCAGCCCCAGCATTTT	CASSLGPSGDPVDQPQHF
TRBD1	TRBJ1-4	few	TRBV19	TGTGCCAGTAGTATCCCGGGACAGCTTAATGAAAAACTGTTTTTT	CASSIPGQLNEKLFF